These 9 T cell receptor beta chains were sequenced from one sample in a study of OX40 agonist ivuxolimab in advanced cancers. Libraries were prepared by immunoSEQ multiplex PCR; TCRdb keeps only in-frame clonotypes and omits some of them. The sample shows approximately 100,000 clones, roughly 88% of them seen only once. The sample consisted of CD4+ or CD8+ T cells sorted from blood, taken in a trial of the OX40 agonist ivuxolimab. Receptors originate from an adult with an advanced solid tumor such as melanoma, head and neck, liver or kidney cancer.

The gene calls are TRBV7-9 and TRBJ1-1; D uncertain. The CDR3 is 13 residues long. The V end was cut by 5 bases, the J end by 11 bases, with 18 bases between. From germline, CDR1 is SEHNR and CDR2 FQNEAQ (reference sequence). The CDR3 DNA sequence: TGTGCCAGCAGCACGCCCGTACGGGTACAGGCTTTCTTT. Residues: CASSTPVRVQAFF.

V usage is TRBV20-1 and J usage is TRBJ1-1; D may be TRBD1 (5 bases). CDR3 length: 10 residues. CDR1 and CDR2 from the germline V gene are DFQATT and SNEGSKA (reference sequence). V dropped 3 bases and J dropped 6 bases, with 5 bases sitting between them. CDR3 DNA sequence: TGCAGTGCTAGGGGGCCTGAAGCTTTCTTT. This translates into CSARGPEAFF.

The chain combines TRBV19 with TRBJ2-7; D remains unclear. Germline V gene sequence: CDR1 LNHDA, CDR2 SQIVND (reference sequence). This CDR3 contains 13 residues. Between the trimmed V and J ends, which lost 5 bases and 3 bases, there was a span of 11 bases. In nucleotides, the CDR3 is TGTGCCAGTAGTCCCGATGGGGTCTACGAGCAGTACTTC. The encoded protein is CASSPDGVYEQYF.

V is TRBV15 and J is TRBJ1-6; no clear D. CDR1 LNHNV and CDR2 YYDKDF come from the germline V gene (reference sequence). V dropped 0 bases and J dropped 15 bases, with 9 bases sitting between them. The CDR3 sequence is 12 residues long. The CDR3 here is CATSRDVGDLHF. CDR3 coding DNA: TGTGCCACCAGCAGAGATGTGGGAGACCTCCACTTT. Based on the CDR3 plus reference TRBV15 and TRBJ1-6, the full variable domain is DAMVIQNPRYQVTQFGKPVTLSCSQTLNHNVMYWYQQKSSQAPKLLFHYYDKDFNNEADTPDNFQSRRPNTSFCFLDIRSPGLGDTAMYLCATSRDVGDLHFGNGTRLTVT.

The V call is TRBV5-8, the J call TRBJ2-3; no firm D call. Trimming left V 4 bases short and J 5 bases short, with 26 bases between. The CDR3 is made up of 18 amino acids. Looked up from germline, CDR1 is SGHTS and CDR2 is YDEGEE. The CDR3 sequence: CASSPKMGYTHSRDTQYF. The CDR3 coding sequence is TGTGCCAGCAGCCCAAAGATGGGTTACACCCACTCCCGAGATACGCAGTATTTT.

This clone occurred once. The chain employs TRBV10-3 and TRBJ1-2, with D perhaps matching TRBD1 (6 bases). The CDR3 runs to 16 residues. V was pared by 0 bases and J by 5 bases, with 16 bases between. CDR1 is ENHRY, CDR2 SYGVKD, per germline. CDR3 in amino acids: CAISESRGGQLYGYTF. CDR3 sequence (DNA): TGTGCCATCAGTGAGTCACGGGGAGGACAGTTATATGGCTACACCTTC.

The gene calls are TRBV7-2 and TRBJ1-2; a weak D match, TRBD1 (5 bases). This CDR3 has 14 residues. Per the germline V gene, CDR1 is SGHTA and CDR2 is FQGNSA. Trimming took off 5 bases at V and 3 bases at J, with 13 bases between the two ends. The CDR3 reads CASSHIGTDYGYTF. Here the CDR3 DNA reads TGTGCCAGCAGCCATATTGGGACGGACTATGGCTACACCTTC.

The V gene is TRBV28, the J gene TRBJ2-1, with D perhaps TRBD1 or TRBD2 (5 bases each). This CDR3 region has 15 residues. The germline V gene encodes CDR1 MDHEN and CDR2 SYDVKM. Trimming left V 3 bases short and J 7 bases short, with 16 bases between. The DNA for the CDR3 is TGTGCCAGCAGTTTTCAGGGTGCCACTAGTAATGAGCAGTTCTTC. Translation: CASSFQGATSNEQFF.

This clone was seen once. The V and J genes are TRBV28 and TRBJ2-4; D gene unclear. The V gene lost 8 bases and the J gene lost 1 base, with 18 bases spanning the gap. Germline assignment: CDR1 MDHEN and CDR2 SYDVKM. This CDR3 region has 16 residues. The CDR3 coding sequence is TGTGCCAGCGAAGATACACCGGTCGGGGCCAAAAACATTCAGTACTTC. It codes for CASEDTPVGAKNIQYF.